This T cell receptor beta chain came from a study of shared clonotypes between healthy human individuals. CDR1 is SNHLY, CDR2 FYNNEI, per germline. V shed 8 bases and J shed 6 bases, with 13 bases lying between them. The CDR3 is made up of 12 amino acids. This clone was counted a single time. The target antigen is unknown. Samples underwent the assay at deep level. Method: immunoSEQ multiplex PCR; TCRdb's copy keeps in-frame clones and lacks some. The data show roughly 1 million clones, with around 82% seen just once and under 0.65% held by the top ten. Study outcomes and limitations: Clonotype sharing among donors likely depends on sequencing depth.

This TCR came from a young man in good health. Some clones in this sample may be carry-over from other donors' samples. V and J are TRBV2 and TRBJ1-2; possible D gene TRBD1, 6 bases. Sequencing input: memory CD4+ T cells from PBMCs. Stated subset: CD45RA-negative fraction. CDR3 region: CASSPQGDGYTF. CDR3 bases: TGTGCCAGCTCGCCACAGGGAGATGGCTACACCTTC.